These 20 T cell receptor beta chains originate from one sample sequenced in a study of blood T cell repertoires in COVID-19. TCRdb's copy holds only in-frame clones and misses some; the assay was immunoSEQ multiplex PCR. Of more than 200,000 clones listed, nearly 90% are singletons. The specimen was peripheral blood. These receptors originate from a man between 18 and 29 years old with active or convalescent COVID-19.

The V call is TRBV29-1, the J call TRBJ2-6, with a weak D call TRBD2 (5 bases). Germline V gene sequence: CDR1 SQVTM, CDR2 ANQGSEA. This CDR3 is 15 amino acids long. Trimming removed 4 bases from V and 0 bases from J, with 10 bases in between. The CDR3 DNA reads TGCAGCGTTGGAGGACTCCTCTCTGGGGCCAACGTCCTGACTTTC. Protein sequence: CSVGGLLSGANVLTF.

The V and J genes are TRBV7-2 and TRBJ2-1; TRBD2 matches 9 bases. CDR1 SGHTA and CDR2 FQGNSA come from the germline V gene. The V segment lost 3 bases and the J segment 12 bases; nucleotides outside the gene matches: 9. The CDR3 is 14 residues long. The CDR3, as DNA: TGTGCCAGCAGCTTCTGGCTAGCGGGATTAGGGCAGTTCTTC. Translated: CASSFWLAGLGQFF. Variable domain in full (rest from reference TRBV7-2 and TRBJ2-1): GAGVSQSPSNKVTEKGKDVELRCDPISGHTALYWYRQSLGQGLEFLIYFQGNSAPDKSGLPSDRFSAERTGGSVSTLTIQRTQQEDSAVYLCASSFWLAGLGQFFGPGTRLTVL.

This chain links TRBV2 with TRBJ1-4; D unclear. The germline V gene encodes CDR1 SNHLY and CDR2 FYNNEI. The CDR3 extends over 13 amino acids. V lost 7 bases and J 4 bases, leaving 10 bases between the germline ends. CDR3 DNA sequence: TGTGCCAGCACCCGGAGCAGTAATGAAAAACTGTTTTTT. Translated, it gives CASTRSSNEKLFF.

The chain has TRBV14 and TRBJ1-5; D unclear. V lost 1 base and J lost 6, with 7 bases in between. The V gene's germline CDR1 is SGHDN and CDR2 FVKESK. There are 13 residues in the CDR3. CDR3 coding DNA: TGTGCCAGCAGCCAAGGGGAGGGTCAGCCCCAGCATTTT. Translated: CASSQGEGQPQHF.

The chain links TRBV27 to TRBJ1-5, with 9 bases identical to TRBD1. This CDR3 is built from 16 residues. Trimming at V came to 4 bases and at J to 4 bases, leaving 8 bases not matched to a gene. CDR1 and CDR2 (germline): MNHEY, SMNVEV (reference sequence). DNA of the CDR3: TGTGCCAGCAGTTCCCTGGGACAGGGAGGAAATCAGCCCCAGCATTTT. It translates to CASSSLGQGGNQPQHF.

V usage is TRBV5-1 and J usage is TRBJ2-3; D ambiguous. Trimming took 4 bases from V and 3 from J, leaving 3 bases between them. The germline V gene has CDR1 SGHRS and CDR2 YFSETQ. The CDR3 is 11 amino acids. In DNA, the CDR3 is TGCGCCAGCAGCGAGACAGATACGCAGTATTTT. This sequence encodes CASSETDTQYF.

This clone showed up just once. The chain employs TRBV7-2 and TRBJ2-7, with TRBD1 matching over 8 bases. The CDR3 is made up of 15 amino acids. The germline CDR1 and CDR2 sequences are SGHTA and FQGNSA. The V gene end was trimmed by 5 bases and the J gene end by 4 bases; junction bases not matched to a gene: 10. The CDR3 DNA reads as TGTGCCAGCAGCATTGCAGGGGGCGCGGATTACGAGCAGTACTTC. Translating it yields CASSIAGGADYEQYF.

The CDR3 is CASSMGGNSGNTIYF. The DNA for the CDR3 is TGTGCCAGTAGTATGGGAGGAAACTCTGGAAACACCATATATTTT. The chain links TRBV19 to TRBJ1-3; D is uncertain. The CDR3 extends over 15 amino acids. CDR1 is LNHDA, CDR2 SQIVND, per germline (reference sequence). Trimming stripped 3 bases from V and 0 bases from J, with 9 bases between. Using reference TRBV19 and TRBJ1-3 for the parts outside the CDR3, the full variable domain is DGGITQSPKYLFRKEGQNVTLSCEQNLNHDAMYWYRQDPGQGLRLIYYSQIVNDFQKGDIAEGYSVSREKKESFPLTVTSAQKNPTAFYLCASSMGGNSGNTIYFGEGSWLTVV.

The rearrangement links TRBV9 to TRBJ1-4; D gene unclear. With 2 bases removed from V and 6 bases from J, the gap between germline ends came to 17 bases. Germline lookup yields CDR1 SGDLS and CDR2 YYNGEE. The CDR3 has 16 residues. For the CDR3, the DNA is TGTGCCAGCAGCGTTTTTCCTATGAGAGGCGATGAAAAACTGTTTTTT. Translation gives CASSVFPMRGDEKLFF.

The chain is built from TRBV3-1 (or the pseudogene TRBV3-2) and TRBJ2-1; TRBD2 aligns across 11 bases. V dropped 4 bases and J dropped 8; count of bases not matched to a gene: 10. Per the germline V gene, CDR1 is LGHDT and CDR2 is YNNKEL (reference sequence). There are 16 residues in the CDR3. This chain's CDR3 is CASSRVAGGCRDEQFF. Here the CDR3 DNA reads TGTGCCAGCAGCCGAGTAGCGGGGGGGTGTAGGGATGAGCAGTTCTTC.

This rearrangement joins TRBV19 to TRBJ2-1; 13 bases align to TRBD2. The CDR3 length is 16 residues. With 7 bases clipped from V and 1 base from J, the junction kept 4 bases outside the gene matches. Germline values: CDR1 LNHDA, CDR2 SQIVND (reference sequence). The CDR3: CASTTSGRLSYNEQFF. Here the CDR3 DNA reads TGTGCCAGTACGACTAGCGGGAGGTTGTCCTACAATGAGCAGTTCTTC. The variable domain in full, completed from reference TRBV19 and TRBJ2-1, reads DGGITQSPKYLFRKEGQNVTLSCEQNLNHDAMYWYRQDPGQGLRLIYYSQIVNDFQKGDIAEGYSVSREKKESFPLTVTSAQKNPTAFYLCASTTSGRLSYNEQFFGPGTRLTVL.

V is TRBV5-6 and J is TRBJ1-2; no reliable D call. Looked up from germline, CDR1 is SGHDT and CDR2 is YYEEEE. The CDR3 is 17 residues long. The V and J ends lost 0 bases and 4 bases respectively, with 19 bases between them. CDR3 in DNA: TGTGCCAGCAGCTTGGGGCTTACGCTTGGAGGCGGCTATGGCTACACCTTC. Translation gives CASSLGLTLGGGYGYTF.

The rearrangement uses TRBV6-2 or TRBV6-3 and TRBJ1-2; D is possibly TRBD1 (5 bases). The CDR3 has 16 amino acids. CDR1 is MNHEY, CDR2 SVGEGT, per germline. The V gene lost 2 bases and the J gene lost 2 bases, with 15 bases spanning the gap. The CDR3 loop is CASSYLPGRGNYGYTF. As DNA, the CDR3 is TGTGCCAGCAGTTACCTCCCGGGACGGGGGAACTATGGCTACACCTTC.

This clone showed up just a few times. The chain is built from TRBV10-2 and TRBJ1-1; D is unresolved. Germline CDR1 WSHSY, CDR2 SAAADI. Trimming took off 1 base at V and 6 bases at J, with 6 bases between the two ends. The CDR3 is made up of 12 amino acids. The CDR3 DNA reads TGCGCCAGCAGTGAGTATTCCGCTGAAGCTTTCTTT. This encodes CASSEYSAEAFF.

The chain has TRBV28 and TRBJ1-2; no clear D gene. Germline CDR1 is MDHEN and CDR2 is SYDVKM. V lost 7 bases to trimming and J lost 5 bases, with 17 bases between them. This CDR3 comprises 14 residues. This CDR3 is CASTSPTGLYGYTF. The CDR3 DNA reads TGTGCCAGCACCTCGCCAACCGGACTGTATGGCTACACCTTC.

The V gene is TRBV11-3, the J gene TRBJ1-1; 12 bases are shared with TRBD1. In germline, CDR1 is SGHNT, CDR2 YENEEA. The CDR3 consists of 19 residues. J lost 3 bases, V lost 5 bases, and 16 bases had no gene match. CDR3 protein: CASSPGAGQGAGSDTEAFF. CDR3 in DNA: TGTGCCAGCAGCCCGGGGGCGGGACAGGGGGCAGGTTCGGACACTGAAGCTTTCTTT.

The CDR3 nucleotides are TGTGCCAGCAGCCGGACTAGCCCAGACACCGGGGAGCTGTTTTTT. Protein: CASSRTSPDTGELFF. The chain carries TRBV5-8 and TRBJ2-2; 8 bases map to TRBD2. Germline trimming cut 4 bases from V and 3 bases from J; bases unmatched to any gene: 5. The CDR3 spans 15 residues. Germline CDR1 and CDR2: SGHTS and YDEGEE.

The V and J genes are TRBV6-5 and TRBJ1-1, with 7 bases fitting TRBD1. This CDR3 contains 13 residues. Per germline, CDR1 MNHEY and CDR2 SVGAGI. In DNA form, the CDR3 reads TGTGCAACGGGACAGTACGAGACAGATGAAGCTTTCTTT. It encodes CATGQYETDEAFF.

The chain recombines TRBV19 with TRBJ2-1, with a possible D match to TRBD1 (5 bases). This CDR3 has 16 amino acids. Trimming cost V 2 bases and J 6 bases, with 17 bases left between them. Germline CDR1 and CDR2: LNHDA and SQIVND (reference sequence). Here the CDR3 reads CASSIRGLRVINEQFF. CDR3 coding DNA: TGTGCCAGTAGTATAAGGGGCCTCAGGGTAATCAATGAGCAGTTCTTC.

This chain connects TRBV9 to TRBJ1-1, with TRBD1 identical over 8 bases. The CDR3 covers 15 residues. Germline CDR1 reads SGDLS; CDR2 reads YYNGEE. Losses at the gene ends were 3 bases for V and 1 base for J; bases not matched to a gene: 5. CDR3 sequence (DNA): TGTGCCAGCAGCGCAACCGGGACAGGGAACACTGAAGCTTTCTTT. It translates to CASSATGTGNTEAFF.